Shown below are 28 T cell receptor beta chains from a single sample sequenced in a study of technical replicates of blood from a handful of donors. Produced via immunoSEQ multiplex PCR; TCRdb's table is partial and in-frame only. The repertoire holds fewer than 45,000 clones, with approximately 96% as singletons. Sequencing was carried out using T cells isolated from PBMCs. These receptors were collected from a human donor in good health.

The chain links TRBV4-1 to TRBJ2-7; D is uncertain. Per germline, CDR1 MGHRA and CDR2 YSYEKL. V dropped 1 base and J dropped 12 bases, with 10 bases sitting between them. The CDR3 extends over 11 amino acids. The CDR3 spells CASSQGAEAYF. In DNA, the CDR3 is TGCGCCAGCAGCCAAGGAGCAGAGGCGTACTTC.

The CDR3 region has the DNA TGTGCCAGCAGCTTAATAAGCGGGGGGGTAGGAAATGAGCAGTTCTTC. Encoded protein: CASSLISGGVGNEQFF. V and J are TRBV11-3 and TRBJ2-1; TRBD2 matches 10 bases. This CDR3 comprises 16 residues. Germline loops: CDR1 SGHNT, CDR2 YENEEA. V trimming: 2 bases; J trimming: 7 bases; junction bases outside the gene matches: 8.

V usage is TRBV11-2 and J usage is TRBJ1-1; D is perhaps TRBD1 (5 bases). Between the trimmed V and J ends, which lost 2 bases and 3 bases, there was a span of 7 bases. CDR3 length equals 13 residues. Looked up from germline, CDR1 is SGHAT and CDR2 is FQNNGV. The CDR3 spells CASSLFRDTEAFF. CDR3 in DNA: TGTGCCAGCAGCTTATTCAGGGACACTGAAGCTTTCTTT.

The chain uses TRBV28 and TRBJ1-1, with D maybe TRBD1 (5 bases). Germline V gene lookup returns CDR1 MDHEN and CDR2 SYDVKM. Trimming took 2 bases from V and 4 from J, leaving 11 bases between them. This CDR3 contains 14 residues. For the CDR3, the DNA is TGTGCCAGCAGTTTACCTCAGGGAGGCACTGAAGCTTTCTTT. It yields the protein CASSLPQGGTEAFF.

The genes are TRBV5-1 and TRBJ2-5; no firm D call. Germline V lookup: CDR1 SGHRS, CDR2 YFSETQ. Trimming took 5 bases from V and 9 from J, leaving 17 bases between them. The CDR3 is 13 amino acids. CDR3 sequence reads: CASRRDEEFPQYF. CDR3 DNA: TGCGCCAGCAGGAGAGATGAGGAATTCCCCCAGTACTTC.

The CDR3 coding sequence is TGCGCCAGCAGTCCCCGACAGGCAAACACTGAAGCTTTCTTT. Encoded protein: CASSPRQANTEAFF. V and J are TRBV10-1 and TRBJ1-1; TRBD1 is a possible D gene (6 bases). Trimming pared 5 bases from V and 2 bases from J, leaving 12 bases between. The CDR3 is made up of 14 amino acids. Per germline, CDR1 WNHNN and CDR2 SYGVQD (reference sequence).

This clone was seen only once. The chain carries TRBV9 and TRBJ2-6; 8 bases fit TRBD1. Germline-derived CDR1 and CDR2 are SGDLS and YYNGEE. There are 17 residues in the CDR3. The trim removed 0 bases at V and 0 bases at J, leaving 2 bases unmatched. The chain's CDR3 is CASSVDRGASGANVLTF. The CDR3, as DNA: TGTGCCAGCAGCGTAGACAGGGGGGCCTCTGGGGCCAACGTCCTGACTTTC.

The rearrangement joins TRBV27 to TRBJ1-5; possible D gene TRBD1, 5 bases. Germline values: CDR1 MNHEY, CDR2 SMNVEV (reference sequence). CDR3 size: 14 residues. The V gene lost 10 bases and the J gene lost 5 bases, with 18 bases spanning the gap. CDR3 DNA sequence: TGTGCCACCTCCAGACAGTCGATCGATCAGCCCCAGCATTTT. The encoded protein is CATSRQSIDQPQHF.

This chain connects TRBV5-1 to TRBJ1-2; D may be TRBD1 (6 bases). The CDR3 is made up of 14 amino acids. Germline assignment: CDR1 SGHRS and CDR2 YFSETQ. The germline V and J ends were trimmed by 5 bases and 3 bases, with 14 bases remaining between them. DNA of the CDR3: TGCGCCAGCAGTAAGGAACAGGGTGACTATGGCTACACCTTC. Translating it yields CASSKEQGDYGYTF.

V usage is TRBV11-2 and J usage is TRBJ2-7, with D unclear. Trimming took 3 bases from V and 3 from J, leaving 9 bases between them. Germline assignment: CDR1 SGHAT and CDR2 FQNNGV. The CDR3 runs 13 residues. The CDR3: CASSLSGIYEQYF. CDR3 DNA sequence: TGTGCCAGCAGCTTGTCAGGAATCTACGAGCAGTACTTC.

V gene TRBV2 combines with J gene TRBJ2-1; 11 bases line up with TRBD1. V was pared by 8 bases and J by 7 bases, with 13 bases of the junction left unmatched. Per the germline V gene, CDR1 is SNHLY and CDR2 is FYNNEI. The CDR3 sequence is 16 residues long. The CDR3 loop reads CASGRRGQGVKNEQFF. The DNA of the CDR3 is TGTGCCAGCGGACGCCGGGGACAGGGGGTAAAAAATGAGCAGTTCTTC.

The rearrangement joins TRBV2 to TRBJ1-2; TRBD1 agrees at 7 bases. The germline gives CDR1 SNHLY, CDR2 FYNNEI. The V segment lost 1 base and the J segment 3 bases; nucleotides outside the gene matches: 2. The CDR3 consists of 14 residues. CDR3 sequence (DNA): TGTGCCAGCAGTGAAGGACAGGGAGACTATGGCTACACCTTC. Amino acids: CASSEGQGDYGYTF. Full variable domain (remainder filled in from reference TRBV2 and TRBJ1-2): EPEVTQTPSHQVTQMGQEVILRCVPISNHLYFYWYRQILGQKVEFLVSFYNNEISEKSEIFDDQFSVERPDGSNFTLKIRSTKLEDSAMYFCASSEGQGDYGYTFGSGTRLTVV.

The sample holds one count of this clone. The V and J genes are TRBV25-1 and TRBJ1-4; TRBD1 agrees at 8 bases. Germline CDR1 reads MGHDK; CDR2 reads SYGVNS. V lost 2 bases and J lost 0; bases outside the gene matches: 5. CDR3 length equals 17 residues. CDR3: CASSEDRGTSTNEKLFF. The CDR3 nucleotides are TGTGCCAGCAGTGAAGACAGGGGCACATCAACTAATGAAAAACTGTTTTTT. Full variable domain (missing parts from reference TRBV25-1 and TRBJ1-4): EADIYQTPRYLVIGTGKKITLECSQTMGHDKMYWYQQDPGMELHLIHYSYGVNSTEKGDLSSESTVSRIRTEHFPLTLESARPSHTSQYLCASSEDRGTSTNEKLFFGSGTQLSVL.

Written as DNA, the CDR3 is TGCGCCAGCAGCCAAGAGGTCGGGTTGGGTGAAGCTTTCTTT. Its protein is CASSQEVGLGEAFF. The V gene is TRBV4-1, the J gene TRBJ1-1; D gene uncertain. The CDR3 spans 14 residues. Germline assignment: CDR1 MGHRA and CDR2 YSYEKL. V was clipped by 0 bases and J by 7 bases, with 12 bases between them.

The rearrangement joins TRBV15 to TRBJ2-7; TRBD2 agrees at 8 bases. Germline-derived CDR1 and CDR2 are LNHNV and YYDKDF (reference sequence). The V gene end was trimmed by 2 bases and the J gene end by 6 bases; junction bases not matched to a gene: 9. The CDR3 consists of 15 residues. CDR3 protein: CATSRQTSGTGEQYF. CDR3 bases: TGTGCCACCAGCAGACAAACTAGCGGCACGGGCGAGCAGTACTTC.

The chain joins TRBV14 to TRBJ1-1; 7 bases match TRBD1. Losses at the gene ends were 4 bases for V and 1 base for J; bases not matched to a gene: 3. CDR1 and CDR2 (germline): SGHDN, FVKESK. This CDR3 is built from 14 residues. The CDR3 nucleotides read TGTGCCAGCAGCCTCGGGACAGCGAACACTGAAGCTTTCTTT. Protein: CASSLGTANTEAFF.

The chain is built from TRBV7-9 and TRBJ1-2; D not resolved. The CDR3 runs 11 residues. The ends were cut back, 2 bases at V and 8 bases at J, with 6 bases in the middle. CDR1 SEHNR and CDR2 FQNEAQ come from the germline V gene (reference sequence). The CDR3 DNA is TGTGCCAGCAGCTTAAACTTAGGCTACACCTTC. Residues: CASSLNLGYTF.

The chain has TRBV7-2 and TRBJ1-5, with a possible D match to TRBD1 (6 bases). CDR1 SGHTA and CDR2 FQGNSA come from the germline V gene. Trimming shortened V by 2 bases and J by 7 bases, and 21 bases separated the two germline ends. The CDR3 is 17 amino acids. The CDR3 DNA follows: TGTGCCAGCAGCTTAACTAGAAATGCGGGGGGCGGACAGCCCCAGCATTTT. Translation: CASSLTRNAGGGQPQHF.

The CDR3 loop reads CASSSLTGGYGYTF. CDR3 in DNA: TGTGCCAGCAGCTCACTGACAGGGGGCTATGGCTACACCTTC. The J gene is TRBJ1-2, the V gene TRBV9, with 9 bases identical to TRBD1. J lost 4 bases, V lost 4 bases, and 5 bases had no gene match. Looked up from germline, CDR1 is SGDLS and CDR2 is YYNGEE. This CDR3 spans 14 amino acids.

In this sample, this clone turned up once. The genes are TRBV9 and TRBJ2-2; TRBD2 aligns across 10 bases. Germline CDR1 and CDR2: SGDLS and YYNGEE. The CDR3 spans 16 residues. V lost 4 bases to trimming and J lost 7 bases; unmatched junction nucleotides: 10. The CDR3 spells CASSSPGLAGVGELFF. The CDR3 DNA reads TGTGCCAGCAGCTCCCCTGGGCTAGCGGGAGTCGGGGAGCTGTTTTTT. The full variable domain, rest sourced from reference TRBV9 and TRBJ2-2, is DSGVTQTPKHLITATGQRVTLRCSPRSGDLSVYWYQQSLDQGLQFLIQYYNGEERAKGNILERFSAQQFPDLHSELNLSSLELGDSALYFCASSSPGLAGVGELFFGEGSRLTVL.

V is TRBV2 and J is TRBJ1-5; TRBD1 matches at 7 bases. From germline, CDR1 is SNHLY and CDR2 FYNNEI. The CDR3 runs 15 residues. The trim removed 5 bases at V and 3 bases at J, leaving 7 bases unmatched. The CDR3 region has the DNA TGTGCCAGCAGTCTAGACAGGGCAGACAATCAGCCCCAGCATTTT. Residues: CASSLDRADNQPQHF.

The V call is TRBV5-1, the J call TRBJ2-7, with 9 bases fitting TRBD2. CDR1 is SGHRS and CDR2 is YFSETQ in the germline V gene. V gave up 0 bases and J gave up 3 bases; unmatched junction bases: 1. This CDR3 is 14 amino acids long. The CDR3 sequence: CASSLASGIYEQYF. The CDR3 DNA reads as TGCGCCAGCAGCTTGGCTAGCGGGATCTACGAGCAGTACTTC.

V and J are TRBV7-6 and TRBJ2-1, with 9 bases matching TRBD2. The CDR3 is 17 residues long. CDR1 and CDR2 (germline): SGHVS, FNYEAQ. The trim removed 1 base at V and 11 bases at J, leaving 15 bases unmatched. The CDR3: CASSLEIASGIATKQFF. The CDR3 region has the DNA TGTGCCAGCAGCTTAGAAATAGCTAGCGGGATTGCTACCAAGCAGTTCTTC.

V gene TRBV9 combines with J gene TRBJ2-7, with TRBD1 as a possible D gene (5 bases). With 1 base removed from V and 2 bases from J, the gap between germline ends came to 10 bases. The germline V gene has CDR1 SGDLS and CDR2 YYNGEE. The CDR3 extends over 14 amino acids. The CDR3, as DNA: TGTGCCAGCAGCGTACAGGACATACCCTACGAGCAGTACTTC. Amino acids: CASSVQDIPYEQYF.

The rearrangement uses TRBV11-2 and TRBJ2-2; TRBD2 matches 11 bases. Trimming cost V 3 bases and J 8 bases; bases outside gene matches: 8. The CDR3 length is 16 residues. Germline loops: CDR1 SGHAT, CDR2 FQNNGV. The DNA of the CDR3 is TGTGCCAGCAGCTTGATTCTAGCGGGAGGATCGGGGGAGCTGTTTTTT. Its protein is CASSLILAGGSGELFF.

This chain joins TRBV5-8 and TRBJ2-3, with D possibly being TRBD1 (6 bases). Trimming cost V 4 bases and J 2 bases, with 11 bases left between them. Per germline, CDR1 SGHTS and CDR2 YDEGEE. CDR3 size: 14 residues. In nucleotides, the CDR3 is TGTGCCAGCAGCGCCGGACAGATCACAGATACGCAGTATTTT. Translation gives CASSAGQITDTQYF.

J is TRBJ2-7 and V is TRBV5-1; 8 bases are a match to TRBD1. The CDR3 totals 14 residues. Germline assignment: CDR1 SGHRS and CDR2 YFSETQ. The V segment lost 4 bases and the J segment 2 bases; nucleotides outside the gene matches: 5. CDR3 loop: CASSQPGGPYEQYF. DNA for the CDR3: TGCGCCAGCAGCCAACCAGGGGGCCCCTACGAGCAGTACTTC.

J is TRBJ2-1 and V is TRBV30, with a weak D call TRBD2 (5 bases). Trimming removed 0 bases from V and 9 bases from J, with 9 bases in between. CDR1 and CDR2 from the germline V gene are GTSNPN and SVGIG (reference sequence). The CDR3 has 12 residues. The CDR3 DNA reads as TGTGCCTGGAGTGTAAGGGCGGGTGAGCAGTTCTTC. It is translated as CAWSVRAGEQFF. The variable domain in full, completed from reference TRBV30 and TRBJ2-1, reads SQTIHQWPATLVQPVGSPLSLECTVEGTSNPNLYWYRQAAGRGLQLLFYSVGIGQISSEVPQNLSASRPQDRQFILSSKKLLLSDSGFYLCAWSVRAGEQFFGPGTRLTVL.